This T cell receptor (beta chain) comes out of a study of blood T cell repertoires in COVID-19. Study-level background: The United States, Italy and Spain were the sources of the acute and convalescent COVID-19 samples. In each case, the material was cDNA or gDNA derived from T cells, B-cell-depleted T cells, or PBMCs.

Trimming took 0 bases from V and 9 from J; bases not matched to a gene: 2. CDR3 length: 14 amino acids. Germline CDR1 and CDR2: SGDLS and YYNGEE. Original processing methods: Amplification with reference gene primers provided the estimates of nucleated cell counts. Here immunoSEQ multiplex PCR was the method, and the copy in TCRdb shows in-frame clones only, minus some. That table furnishes V, J and clone size, whereas the DNA furnished D and trimming. The data hold 80,000 to 100,000 clones, with around 83% observed a single time. The source of this sequence is a woman aged 55 to 70 in a cohort sampled during active or convalescent COVID-19. This chain links TRBV9 with TRBJ2-1, with TRBD2 matching over 11 bases. Sequencing was carried out using peripheral blood. CDR3 DNA sequence: TGTGCCAGCAGCGTAGAACTAGCGGGAGCTGAGCAGTTCTTC. It yields the protein CASSVELAGAEQFF.